Below, one T cell receptor beta chain is given with its context. A far more abundant clone sits one base away, making this likely a read error. The data were taken from a study of prognosis after radiotherapy for stage I lung cancer. From genomic DNA, TCR beta CDR3 was amplified by two-round multiplex PCR. Specific primers for each TRBV and TRBJ gene were what first-round PCR used. Using its own MiXCR run on the multiplex PCR reads, TCRdb lists one record per CDR3 protein. The profile shows around 30,000 distinct CDR3 sequences, about a third of them singletons. Germline CDR1 reads MNHEY; CDR2 reads SVGEGT. This CDR3 spans 14 amino acids.

This specimen was PBMCs, taken before or after stereotactic body radiation therapy (not recorded which). The gene calls are TRBV6-2 or TRBV6-3 and TRBJ2-1, with 9 bases fitting TRBD2. The sequence was collected from a donor over 45 with non-small cell lung cancer. CDR3 region: CASSVERGVNEHFF. For the CDR3, the DNA is TGTGCCAGCAGTGTTGAGCGGGGGGTTAATGAGCATTTCTTC.